The clone carrying this T cell receptor beta chain was detected ten times or more. This entry belongs to a study of T cells in Graves' hyperthyroidism and ophthalmopathy. Amplification of TCR beta CDR3 regions used RNA as the template. First-round RT-PCR with HTBI primers amplified the TCR CDR3 region. TCRdb re-called the multiplex PCR reads with MiXCR, one entry per CDR3 protein. The table shows about 360,000 distinct CDR3 sequences, with about 14% occurring only once. The CDR3 is 14 residues long. Germline values: CDR1 LGHDT, CDR2 YNNKEL (reference sequence). V shed 5 bases and J shed 4 bases, with 12 bases lying between them.

Source material: blood. The source of this sequence is a young man with Graves' hyperthyroidism that later progressed to Graves' ophthalmopathy. V is TRBV3-1 and J is TRBJ1-5, with D perhaps TRBD1 (5 bases). The CDR3 loop is CASSGDPGNQPQHF. CDR3 nucleotides: TGTGCCAGCAGCGGGGACCCAGGGAATCAGCCCCAGCATTTT.